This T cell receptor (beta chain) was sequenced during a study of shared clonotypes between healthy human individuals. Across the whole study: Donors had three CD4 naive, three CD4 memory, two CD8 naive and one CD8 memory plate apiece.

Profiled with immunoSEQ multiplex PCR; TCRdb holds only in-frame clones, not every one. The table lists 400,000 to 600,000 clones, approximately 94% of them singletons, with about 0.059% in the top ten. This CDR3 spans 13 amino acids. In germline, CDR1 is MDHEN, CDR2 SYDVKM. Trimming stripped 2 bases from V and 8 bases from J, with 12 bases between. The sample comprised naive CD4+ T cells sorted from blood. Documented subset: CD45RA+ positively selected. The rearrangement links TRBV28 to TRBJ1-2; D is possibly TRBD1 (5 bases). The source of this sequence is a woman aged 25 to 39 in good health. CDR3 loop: CASSLGTAWGYTF. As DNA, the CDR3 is TGTGCCAGCAGTTTAGGGACCGCGTGGGGCTACACCTTC.